This is a list of T cell receptor beta chains from one sample in a study of molecular identifiers for immune sequencing clone quantification. TCRdb used MiXCR to reprocess the PCR reads, holding one entry per CDR3 protein. The sample has about 320,000 distinct CDR3 sequences, around a fifth seen once. Specimen: naive CD8+ T cells from blood, with Jurkat cell RNA spiked in. The source of these receptors is a human donor in good health. Some libraries in this study had Jurkat cell RNA spiked in. CDR3s include the opening cysteine and the closing phenylalanine or tryptophan.

v_call	j_call	cdr3_aa
TRBV13	TRBJ2-7	CASSLAGQSYEQYF
TRBV6-5	TRBJ2-7	CASTPTAGGSYEQYF
TRBV30	TRBJ1-5	CAWSGGVGNQPQHF
TRBV9	TRBJ2-3	CASSVALGTSPDTQYF
TRBV20-1	TRBJ2-7	CSARDLWAEDRGYEQYF
TRBV7-2	TRBJ1-3	CASSLIRSEVHTGNTIYF
TRBV11-2	TRBJ2-1	CASSSLDRGDEQFF
TRBV7-9	TRBJ2-7	CASSSPQGQTLYEQYF
TRBV29-1	TRBJ2-7	CSVGGGTDSYEQYF
TRBV6-2/TRBV6-3	TRBJ2-3	CASSPSSWGGTDTQYF
TRBV5-6	TRBJ2-1	CASSSEGMPGNEQFF
TRBV9	TRBJ1-1	CASSARDSENTEAFF
TRBV6-2/TRBV6-3	TRBJ2-1	CASSSQDAFEQFF